These 18 T cell receptor beta chains came from one sample sequenced in a study of blood T cell repertoires in COVID-19. Libraries were prepared by immunoSEQ multiplex PCR; TCRdb keeps only in-frame clonotypes and omits some of them. The table records under 200,000 clones, 90% of them present only once. Sequenced material: peripheral blood. Receptors originate from a man aged 45-65 years with acute or convalescent COVID-19.

The CDR3 reads CASSGDSTTQYF. The CDR3 DNA reads as TGTGCCAGCAGCGGGGACTCAACGACGCAGTATTTT. The chain carries TRBV9 and TRBJ2-3, with D possibly matching TRBD2 (6 bases). In germline, CDR1 is SGDLS, CDR2 YYNGEE. This CDR3 comprises 12 residues. V was clipped by 3 bases and J by 9 bases, with 11 bases between them.

V and J are TRBV7-3 and TRBJ1-1, with TRBD1 identical over 9 bases. Germline V lookup: CDR1 SGHTA, CDR2 FQGTGA. The CDR3 totals 18 residues. Unmatched junction bases numbered 13, after V lost 5 bases and J lost 0 bases. Here the CDR3 DNA reads TGTGCCAGCAGCAGGACCGGGACAGGGTCTCCCATGAACACTGAAGCTTTCTTT. This translates into CASSRTGTGSPMNTEAFF.

The V and J genes are TRBV18 and TRBJ1-5, with TRBD1 matching 7 bases. After removal of 10 bases from V and 8 bases from J, the junction contained 14 bases not matched to a gene. Per the germline V gene, CDR1 is KGHSH and CDR2 is LQKENI. The CDR3 extends over 14 amino acids. CDR3 DNA: TGTGCCACCAACACAGGGGCCTCTGGAGAGCCCCAGCATTTT. This codes for CATNTGASGEPQHF.

The gene calls are TRBV5-1 and TRBJ2-1, with 7 positions matching TRBD2. V trimming: 5 bases; J trimming: 7 bases; junction bases outside the gene matches: 6. This CDR3 contains 13 residues. In germline, CDR1 is SGHRS, CDR2 YFSETQ. CDR3 residues: CASRTTSTNEQFF. CDR3 nucleotides: TGCGCCAGCAGAACGACTAGCACGAATGAGCAGTTCTTC.

This clone was observed once. This chain uses TRBV19 with TRBJ1-4; 9 bases fit TRBD1. Germline CDR1 LNHDA, CDR2 SQIVND (reference sequence). CDR3 size: 15 residues. V trimming: 5 bases; J trimming: 6 bases; junction bases outside the gene matches: 7. CDR3 nucleotides: TGTGCCAGTAGTTTTCGGACAGGGGACGATGAAAAACTGTTTTTT. Protein product: CASSFRTGDDEKLFF.

On this clone: Other DNA sequences in this sample translate to the same CDR3. The J gene is TRBJ1-4, the V gene TRBV7-9; 9 positions agree with TRBD1. Germline CDR1 reads SEHNR; CDR2 reads FQNEAQ (reference sequence). The CDR3 spans 14 residues. V was clipped by 3 bases and J by 4 bases; unmatched bases: 0. The CDR3 reads CASSLGQGNEKLFF. The CDR3 coding sequence is TGTGCCAGCAGCTTGGGACAGGGTAATGAAAAACTGTTTTTT.

CDR3 residues: CASSEDSSNEKLFF. The CDR3 DNA sequence: TGTGCCAGCAGCGAAGACAGCAGTAATGAAAAACTGTTTTTT. The chain recombines TRBV28 with TRBJ1-4, with a possible D match to TRBD1 (5 bases). V was clipped by 6 bases and J by 4 bases, with 12 bases between them. In germline, CDR1 is MDHEN, CDR2 SYDVKM. This CDR3 is 14 amino acids long.

V gene TRBV5-4 combines with J gene TRBJ2-7, with TRBD2 identical over 7 bases. The CDR3 totals 15 residues. Trimming took 0 bases from V and 1 from J; bases not matched to a gene: 4. Germline V CDR1 and CDR2: SGHNT, YYREEE (reference sequence). Here the CDR3 DNA reads TGTGCCAGCAGCTTGGATGTTAGCGGGTCCTACGAGCAGTACTTC. This codes for CASSLDVSGSYEQYF.

The chain employs TRBV30 and TRBJ2-7, with 12 bases fitting TRBD2. The CDR3 contains 17 residues. The germline V gene encodes CDR1 GTSNPN and CDR2 SVGIG (reference sequence). The V and J ends lost 0 bases and 6 bases, in that order; junction bases with no gene match: 12. The CDR3 loop is CAWSVGVTSGGWSEQYV. The CDR3 DNA reads TGTGCCTGGAGTGTAGGGGTCACTAGCGGGGGGTGGAGCGAGCAGTACGTC.

The chain is built from TRBV7-2 and TRBJ2-7; tentatively, D is TRBD2 (5 bases). Germline values: CDR1 SGHTA, CDR2 FQGNSA. The CDR3 covers 16 residues. Trimming cost V 0 bases and J 0 bases, with 12 bases left between them. In nucleotides, the CDR3 is TGTGCCAGCAGCTTAGCGGCATCGGGGAGCTCCTACGAGCAGTACTTC. It is translated as CASSLAASGSSYEQYF.

This rearrangement joins TRBV13 to TRBJ2-1; TRBD1 matches 9 bases. This CDR3 comprises 18 residues. The ends lost 1 base at V and 6 bases at J; junction bases unmatched: 13. Germline CDR1 PRHDT, CDR2 FYEKMQ (reference sequence). In DNA form, the CDR3 reads TGTGCCAGCAGCTTAGAATTTTACTCGGGACAGGGTCTCAATGAGCAGTTCTTC. It translates to CASSLEFYSGQGLNEQFF.

CDR3 DNA sequence: TGTGCCAGCAGCGGCGGACTAGCGGGGGGGCCTAGGACAGATACGCAGTATTTT. Encoded protein: CASSGGLAGGPRTDTQYF. The rearrangement links TRBV5-4 to TRBJ2-3; 15 bases line up with TRBD2. This CDR3 region has 18 residues. Germline lookup yields CDR1 SGHNT and CDR2 YYREEE (reference sequence). The trim removed 4 bases at V and 3 bases at J, leaving 9 bases unmatched.

The chain employs TRBV7-6 and TRBJ2-5; 7 bases map to TRBD2. Germline V gene data show CDR1 as SGHVS and CDR2 as FNYEAQ. V trimming: 5 bases; J trimming: 5 bases; junction bases outside the gene matches: 8. The CDR3 loop spans 14 amino acids. The CDR3 coding sequence is TGTGCCAGCAGCAAAAATATGGGGGGGGAGACCCAGTACTTC. Amino acids: CASSKNMGGETQYF.

The CDR3 here is CASSQDPSGDPTDTQYF. Written as DNA, the CDR3 is TGTGCCAGCAGCCAAGACCCTAGCGGGGATCCCACAGATACGCAGTATTTT. V gene TRBV14 combines with J gene TRBJ2-3; the match to TRBD2 covers 9 bases. The CDR3 loop spans 17 amino acids. Trimming at V came to 0 bases and at J to 2 bases, leaving 6 bases not matched to a gene. The germline CDR1 and CDR2 sequences are SGHDN and FVKESK.

This sequence joins TRBV6-5 and TRBJ2-7, with 7 bases aligning to TRBD1. The CDR3 is 13 residues long. From germline, CDR1 is MNHEY and CDR2 SVGAGI. V lost 6 bases, J lost 2 bases, and 4 bases stayed unmatched. Written as DNA, the CDR3 is TGTGCCAGCAGATCTACAGGGGCCTACGAGCAGTACTTC. This translates into CASRSTGAYEQYF.

The CDR3 sequence is CASSFAGGIEQYF. The CDR3 DNA follows: TGTGCCAGCAGTTTTGCGGGAGGAATCGAGCAGTACTTC. The chain joins TRBV27 to TRBJ2-7; 8 nucleotides align to TRBD2. Looked up from germline, CDR1 is MNHEY and CDR2 is SMNVEV (reference sequence). This CDR3 region has 13 residues. V lost 3 bases and J lost 6; bases outside the gene matches: 4.

This chain links TRBV4-1 with TRBJ2-2; tentative D call: TRBD1 (6 bases). V was trimmed by 4 bases and J by 4 bases, leaving 13 bases between them. The CDR3 runs to 15 residues. CDR1 and CDR2 (germline): MGHRA, YSYEKL. The CDR3 loop is CASSLMVQGTGELFF. DNA for the CDR3: TGCGCCAGCAGCCTTATGGTACAGGGCACCGGGGAGCTGTTTTTT.

The chain joins TRBV7-9 to TRBJ2-2; D possibly corresponds to TRBD2 (5 bases). V shed 3 bases and J shed 5 bases, with 10 bases lying between them. CDR3 length: 14 amino acids. Germline values: CDR1 SEHNR, CDR2 FQNEAQ (reference sequence). The CDR3 DNA reads as TGTGCCAGCAGCTTTGGAGGTGCTACCGGGGAGCTGTTTTTT. Translating it yields CASSFGGATGELFF.